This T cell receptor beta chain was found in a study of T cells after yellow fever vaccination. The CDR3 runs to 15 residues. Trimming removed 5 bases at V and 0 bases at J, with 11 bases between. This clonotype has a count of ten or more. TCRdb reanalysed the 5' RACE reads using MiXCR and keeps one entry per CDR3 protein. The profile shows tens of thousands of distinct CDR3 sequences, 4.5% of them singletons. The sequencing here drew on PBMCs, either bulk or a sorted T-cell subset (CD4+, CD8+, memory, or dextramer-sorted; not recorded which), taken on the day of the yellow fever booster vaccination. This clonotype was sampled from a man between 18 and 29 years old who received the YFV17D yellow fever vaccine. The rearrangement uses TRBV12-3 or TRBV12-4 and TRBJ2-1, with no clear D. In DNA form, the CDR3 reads TGTGCCAGCAGTCCTGACACGAGCTCCTACAATGAGCAGTTCTTC. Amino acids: CASSPDTSSYNEQFF.